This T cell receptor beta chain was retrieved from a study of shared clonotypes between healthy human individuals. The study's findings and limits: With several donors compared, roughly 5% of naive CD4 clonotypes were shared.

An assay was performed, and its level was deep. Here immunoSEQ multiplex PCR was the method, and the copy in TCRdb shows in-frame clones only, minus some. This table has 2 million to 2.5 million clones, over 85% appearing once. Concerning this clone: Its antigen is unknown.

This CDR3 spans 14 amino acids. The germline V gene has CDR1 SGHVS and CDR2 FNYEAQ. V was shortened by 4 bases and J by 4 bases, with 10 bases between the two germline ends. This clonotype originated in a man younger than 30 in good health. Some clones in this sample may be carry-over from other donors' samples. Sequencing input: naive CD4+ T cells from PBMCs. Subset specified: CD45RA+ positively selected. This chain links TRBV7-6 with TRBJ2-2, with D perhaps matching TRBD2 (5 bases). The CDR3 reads CASSSRGFTGELFF. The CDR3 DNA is TGTGCCAGCAGCTCCCGGGGATTCACCGGGGAGCTGTTTTTT.